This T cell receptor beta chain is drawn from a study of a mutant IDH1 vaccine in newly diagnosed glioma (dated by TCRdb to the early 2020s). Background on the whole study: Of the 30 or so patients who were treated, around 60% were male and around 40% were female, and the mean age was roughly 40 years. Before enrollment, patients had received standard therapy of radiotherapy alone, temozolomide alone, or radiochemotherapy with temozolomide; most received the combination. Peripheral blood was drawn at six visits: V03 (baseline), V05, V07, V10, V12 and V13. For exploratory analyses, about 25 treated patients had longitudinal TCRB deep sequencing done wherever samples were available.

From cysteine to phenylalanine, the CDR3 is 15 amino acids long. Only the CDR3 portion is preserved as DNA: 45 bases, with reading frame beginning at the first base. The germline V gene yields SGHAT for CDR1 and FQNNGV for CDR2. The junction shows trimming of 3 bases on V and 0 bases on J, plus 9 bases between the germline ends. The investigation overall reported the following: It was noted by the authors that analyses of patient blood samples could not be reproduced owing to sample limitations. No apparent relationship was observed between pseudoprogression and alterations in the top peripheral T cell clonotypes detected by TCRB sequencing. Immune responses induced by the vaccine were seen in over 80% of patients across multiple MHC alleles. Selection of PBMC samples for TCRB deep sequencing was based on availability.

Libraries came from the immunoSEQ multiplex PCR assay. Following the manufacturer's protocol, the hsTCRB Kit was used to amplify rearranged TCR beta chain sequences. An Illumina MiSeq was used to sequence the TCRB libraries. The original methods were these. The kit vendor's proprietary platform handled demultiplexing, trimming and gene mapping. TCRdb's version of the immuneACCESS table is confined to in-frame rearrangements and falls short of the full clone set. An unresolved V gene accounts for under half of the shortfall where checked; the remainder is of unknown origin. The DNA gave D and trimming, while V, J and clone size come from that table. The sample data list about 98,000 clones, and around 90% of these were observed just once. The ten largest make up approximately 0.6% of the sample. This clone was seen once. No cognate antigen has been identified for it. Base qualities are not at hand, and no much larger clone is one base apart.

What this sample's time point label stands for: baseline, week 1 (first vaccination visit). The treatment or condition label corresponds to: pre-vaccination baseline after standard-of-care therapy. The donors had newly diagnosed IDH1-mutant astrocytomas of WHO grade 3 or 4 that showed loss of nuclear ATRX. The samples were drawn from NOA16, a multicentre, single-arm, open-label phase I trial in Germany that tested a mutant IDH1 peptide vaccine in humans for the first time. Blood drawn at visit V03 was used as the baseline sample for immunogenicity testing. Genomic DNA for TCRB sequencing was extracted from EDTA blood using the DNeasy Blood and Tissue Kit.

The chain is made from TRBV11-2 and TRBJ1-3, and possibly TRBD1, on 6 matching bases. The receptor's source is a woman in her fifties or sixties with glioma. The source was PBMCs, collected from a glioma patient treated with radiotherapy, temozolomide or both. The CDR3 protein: CASSLGGSSGNTIYF. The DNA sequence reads TGTGCCAGCAGCTTGGGGGGCAGCTCTGGAAACACCATATATTTT.